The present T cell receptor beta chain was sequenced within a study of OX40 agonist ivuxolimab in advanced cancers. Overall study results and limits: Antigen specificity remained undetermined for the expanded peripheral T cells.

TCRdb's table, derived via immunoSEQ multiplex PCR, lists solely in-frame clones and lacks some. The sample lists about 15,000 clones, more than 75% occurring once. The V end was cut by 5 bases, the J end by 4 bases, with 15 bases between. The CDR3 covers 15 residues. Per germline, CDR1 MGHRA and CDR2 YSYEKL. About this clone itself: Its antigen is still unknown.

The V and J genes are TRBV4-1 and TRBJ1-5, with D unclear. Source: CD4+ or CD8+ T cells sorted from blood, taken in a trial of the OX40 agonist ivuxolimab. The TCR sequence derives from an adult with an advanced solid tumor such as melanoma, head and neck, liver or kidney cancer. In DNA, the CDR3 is TGCGCCAGCAGCATTGGGTCAGGTGAGAATCAGCCCCAGCATTTT. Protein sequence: CASSIGSGENQPQHF.